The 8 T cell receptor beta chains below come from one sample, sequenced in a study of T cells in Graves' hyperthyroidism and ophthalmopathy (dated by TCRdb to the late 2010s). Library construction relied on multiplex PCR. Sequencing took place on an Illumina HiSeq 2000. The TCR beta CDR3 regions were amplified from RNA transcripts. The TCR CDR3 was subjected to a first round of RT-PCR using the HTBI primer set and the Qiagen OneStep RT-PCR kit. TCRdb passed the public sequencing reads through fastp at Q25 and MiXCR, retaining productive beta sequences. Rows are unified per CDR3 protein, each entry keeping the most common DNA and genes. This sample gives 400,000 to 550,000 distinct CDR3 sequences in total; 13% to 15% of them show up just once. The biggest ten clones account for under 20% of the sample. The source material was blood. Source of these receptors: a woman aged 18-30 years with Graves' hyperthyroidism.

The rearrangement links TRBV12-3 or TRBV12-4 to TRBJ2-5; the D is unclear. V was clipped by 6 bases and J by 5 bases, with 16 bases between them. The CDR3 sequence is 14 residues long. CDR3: CASRPGAVRETQYF. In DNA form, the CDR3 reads TGTGCCAGCAGGCCCGGAGCTGTCAGGGAGACCCAGTACTTC.

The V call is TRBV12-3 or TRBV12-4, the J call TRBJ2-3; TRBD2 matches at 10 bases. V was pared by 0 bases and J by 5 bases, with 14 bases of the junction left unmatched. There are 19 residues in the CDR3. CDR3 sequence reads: CASSLALRGLAVAQDTQYF. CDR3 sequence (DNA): TGTGCCAGCAGTTTAGCGCTAAGAGGACTAGCGGTTGCCCAAGATACGCAGTATTTT.

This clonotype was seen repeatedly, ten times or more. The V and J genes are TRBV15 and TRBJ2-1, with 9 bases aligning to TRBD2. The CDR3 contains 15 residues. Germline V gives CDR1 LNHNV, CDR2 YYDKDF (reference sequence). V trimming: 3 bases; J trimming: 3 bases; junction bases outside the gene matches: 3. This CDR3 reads CATSSGREGYNEQFF. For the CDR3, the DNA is TGTGCCACCAGCAGCGGGCGGGAGGGCTACAATGAGCAGTTCTTC.

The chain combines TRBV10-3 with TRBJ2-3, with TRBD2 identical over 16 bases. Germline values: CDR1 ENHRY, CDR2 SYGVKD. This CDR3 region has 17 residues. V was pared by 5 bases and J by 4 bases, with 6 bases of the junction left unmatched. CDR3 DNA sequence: TGTGCCATCAGTCCTGCGGGACTAGCGGGAGGGGCAGATACGCAGTATTTT. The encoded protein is CAISPAGLAGGADTQYF.

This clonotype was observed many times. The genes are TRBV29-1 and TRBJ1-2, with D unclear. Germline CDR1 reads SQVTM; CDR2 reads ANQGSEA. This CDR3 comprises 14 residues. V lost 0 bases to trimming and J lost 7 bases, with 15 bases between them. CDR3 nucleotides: TGCAGCGTTGAAGATCCCAACAGCGACTTTGGCTACACCTTC. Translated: CSVEDPNSDFGYTF.

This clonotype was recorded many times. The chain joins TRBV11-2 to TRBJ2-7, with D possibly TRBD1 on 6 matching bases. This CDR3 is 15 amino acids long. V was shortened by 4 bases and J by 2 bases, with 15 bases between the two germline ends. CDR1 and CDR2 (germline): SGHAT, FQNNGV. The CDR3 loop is CASSSGTRVTYEQYF. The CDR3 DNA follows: TGTGCCAGCAGCTCGGGGACACGAGTTACCTACGAGCAGTACTTC. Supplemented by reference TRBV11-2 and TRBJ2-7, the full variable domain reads EAGVAQSPRYKIIEKRQSVAFWCNPISGHATLYWYQQILGQGPKLLIQFQNNGVVDDSQLPKDRFSAERLKGVDSTLKIQPAKLEDSAVYLCASSSGTRVTYEQYFGPGTRLTVT.

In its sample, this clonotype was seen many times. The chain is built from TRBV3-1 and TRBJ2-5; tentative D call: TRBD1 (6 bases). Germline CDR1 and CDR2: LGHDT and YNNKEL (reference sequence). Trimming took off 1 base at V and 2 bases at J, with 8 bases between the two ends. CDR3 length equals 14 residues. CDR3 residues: CASSQGGGQETQYF. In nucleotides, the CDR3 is TGTGCCAGCAGCCAAGGAGGGGGACAAGAGACCCAGTACTTC.

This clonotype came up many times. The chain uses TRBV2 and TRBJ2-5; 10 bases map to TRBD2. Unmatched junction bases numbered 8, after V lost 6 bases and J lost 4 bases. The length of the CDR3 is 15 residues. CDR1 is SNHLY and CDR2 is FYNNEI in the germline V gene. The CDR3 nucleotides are TGTGCCAGCAGCGCAGTGGTAGCGGGAGGAGAGACCCAGTACTTC. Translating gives CASSAVVAGGETQYF.